A single sample is the source of the 13 T cell receptor beta chains below, sequenced in a study of blood T cell repertoires in COVID-19. Data came from immunoSEQ multiplex PCR; TCRdb stores just in-frame clones and leaves some out. This sample carries 300,000 or so clones, 80% to 90% of them seen once, and the ten largest clones take roughly 1.6%. The sequenced material came from peripheral blood. The receptors derive from a woman aged 40 to 50 who had recovered from COVID-19.

The chain links TRBV15 to TRBJ2-7; 8 positions match TRBD1. V shed 2 bases and J 1 base; nucleotides not matched to a gene: 7. From germline, CDR1 is LNHNV and CDR2 YYDKDF (reference sequence). The CDR3 covers 16 residues. Written as DNA, the CDR3 is TGTGCCACCAGCAGATCACGGGGGACAGGATCCTACGAGCAGTACTTC. Protein product: CATSRSRGTGSYEQYF.

As DNA, the CDR3 is TGCGCCAGCAGTGAACTAGCGGGGGGACCATACAATGAGCAGTTCTTC. Protein product: CASSELAGGPYNEQFF. This chain joins TRBV10-2 and TRBJ2-1; 12 bases are a match to TRBD2. The CDR3 loop spans 16 amino acids. The ends lost 3 bases at V and 4 bases at J; junction bases unmatched: 4. The V gene's germline CDR1 is WSHSY and CDR2 SAAADI.

The chain combines TRBV5-4 with TRBJ1-2, with 7 positions matching TRBD1. Trimming at V came to 1 base and at J to 5 bases, leaving 5 bases not matched to a gene. The CDR3 runs to 14 residues. The germline V gene encodes CDR1 SGHNT and CDR2 YYREEE (reference sequence). The CDR3 region has the DNA TGTGCCAGCAGCTTGAACAGGGGTTATTATGGCTACACCTTC. This encodes CASSLNRGYYGYTF.

V gene TRBV5-4 combines with J gene TRBJ1-2, with D uncertain. Deletions cut 4 bases from V and 2 bases from J, with 9 bases between. Looked up from germline, CDR1 is SGHNT and CDR2 is YYREEE (reference sequence). This CDR3 spans 13 amino acids. CDR3: CASSRDWNYGYTF. The CDR3, as DNA: TGTGCCAGCAGCCGCGACTGGAACTATGGCTACACCTTC.

The rearrangement links TRBV5-4 to TRBJ1-1, with 8 bases identical to TRBD1. The CDR3 extends over 15 amino acids. V lost 0 bases and J lost 2; bases outside the gene matches: 3. Germline V lookup: CDR1 SGHNT, CDR2 YYREEE (reference sequence). This CDR3 reads CASSLVTGDNTEAFF. For the CDR3, the DNA is TGTGCCAGCAGCTTGGTGACAGGGGATAACACTGAAGCTTTCTTT.

The CDR3 loop reads CASSFRLGGDGYTF. In DNA, the CDR3 is TGTGCCAGCAGCTTTAGGCTAGGGGGCGATGGCTACACCTTC. The chain has TRBV11-2 and TRBJ1-2, with TRBD1 matching over 7 bases. Germline V gene sequence: CDR1 SGHAT, CDR2 FQNNGV. The CDR3 is 14 amino acids. J lost 6 bases, V lost 3 bases, and 7 bases had no gene match.

The J gene is TRBJ1-1, the V gene TRBV7-2; D is possibly TRBD1 (5 bases). The germline CDR1 and CDR2 sequences are SGHTA and FQGNSA. Trimming left V 3 bases short and J 4 bases short, with 12 bases between. The CDR3 runs 14 residues. The chain's CDR3 is CASSLRWGGTEAFF. As DNA, the CDR3 is TGTGCCAGCAGCTTGCGTTGGGGGGGCACTGAAGCTTTCTTT.

This chain joins TRBV5-6 and TRBJ1-1; D is unclear. The germline V gene encodes CDR1 SGHDT and CDR2 YYEEEE. The CDR3 runs 16 residues. Trimming pared 2 bases from V and 4 bases from J, leaving 18 bases between. Here the CDR3 reads CASSFITRRTSTEAFF. As DNA, the CDR3 is TGTGCCAGCAGCTTTATTACCCGGAGAACAAGCACTGAAGCTTTCTTT.

The chain's CDR3 is CASSPRRAVETQYF. The CDR3 coding sequence is TGTGCCAGCAGCCCAAGGAGGGCGGTGGAGACCCAGTACTTC. The rearrangement links TRBV7-2 to TRBJ2-5; maybe TRBD2 (6 bases). The V gene lost 5 bases and the J gene lost 5 bases, with 15 bases spanning the gap. Germline CDR1 and CDR2: SGHTA and FQGNSA. CDR3 length equals 14 residues. Together with reference TRBV7-2 and TRBJ2-5, the CDR3 gives the full variable domain: GAGVSQSPSNKVTEKGKDVELRCDPISGHTALYWYRQSLGQGLEFLIYFQGNSAPDKSGLPSDRFSAERTGGSVSTLTIQRTQQEDSAVYLCASSPRRAVETQYFGPGTRLLVL.

This clone has only a few counts. The chain links TRBV7-9 to TRBJ1-4, with D hard to call. This CDR3 has 14 amino acids. CDR1 and CDR2 (germline): SEHNR, FQNEAQ (reference sequence). V lost 1 base and J lost 7, with 10 bases in between. CDR3 region: CASSLGGPTEKLFF. The CDR3 DNA is TGTGCCAGCAGCTTAGGAGGGCCGACTGAAAAACTGTTTTTT.

This chain joins TRBV11-2 and TRBJ2-7; possibly TRBD2 for D (6 bases). Germline V lookup: CDR1 SGHAT, CDR2 FQNNGV. The length of the CDR3 is 15 residues. V lost 5 bases and J lost 2, with 16 bases in between. The DNA of the CDR3 is TGTGCCAGCAGCCAGCAATGGGAGGCCACCTACGAGCAGTACTTC. Its protein product is CASSQQWEATYEQYF.

The chain joins TRBV5-5 to TRBJ2-1; TRBD1 matches at 7 bases. The CDR3 is made up of 15 amino acids. From germline, CDR1 is SGHKS and CDR2 YYEKEE (reference sequence). V gave up 0 bases and J gave up 3 bases; unmatched junction bases: 3. The chain's CDR3 is CASSLGDSLYNEQFF. CDR3 nucleotide sequence: TGTGCCAGCAGCTTGGGGGACAGCCTCTACAATGAGCAGTTCTTC.

V gene TRBV10-3 combines with J gene TRBJ2-3, with 8 nucleotides matching TRBD1. J gave up 2 bases and V 3 bases, and 4 bases lay outside the gene matches. Germline assignment: CDR1 ENHRY and CDR2 SYGVKD. The CDR3 contains 15 residues. DNA for the CDR3: TGTGCCATCAGTGATCCGGGACAGGTCACAGATACGCAGTATTTT. Translating it yields CAISDPGQVTDTQYF.